This T cell receptor beta chain was observed in a study of cytomegalovirus exposure and HLA in healthy donors. Overall study findings and caveats: A later analysis found common viral pathogens apparently linked to several of the most significant clusters. Sequencing depth across donors, presence/absence analyses assumed, was roughly uniform. Later analysis identified a missense DCLRE1C variant that was linked to TCR beta V- and J-gene trimming.

As concerns this clone: Its cognate antigen is unknown.

The CDR3 is 15 residues long. Looked up from germline, CDR1 is MGHRA and CDR2 is YSYEKL. Trimming cost V 1 base and J 6 bases; bases outside gene matches: 4. 60 Vbeta and 13 Jbeta primers were used in PCR. TCRdb's copy holds only in-frame clones and misses some; the assay was immunoSEQ multiplex PCR. The sample includes 110,000 to 150,000 clones, around 84% of them seen just once. Sequencing was done on a sample of PBMCs. The sequence derives from a boy between 2 and 10 years old in good health and CMV-seronegative. The chain is built from TRBV4-1 and TRBJ2-1, with 9 bases that match TRBD2. As DNA, the CDR3 is TGCGCCAGCAGCCAAGCGGGACTAGCTCTCAATGAGCAGTTCTTC. Translated, it gives CASSQAGLALNEQFF.